What follows describes a single T cell receptor (beta chain). Its cognate antigen is unknown. V gave up 4 bases and J gave up 3 bases, with 13 bases separating them. The CDR3 totals 15 residues. Germline CDR1 reads LNHDA; CDR2 reads SQIVND (reference sequence). Profiling relied on immunoSEQ multiplex PCR, and the TCRdb table lists in-frame clones only, not all of them. The sample includes roughly 73,000 clones, about nine tenths of them seen just once. People whose metastatic non-small-cell lung cancer was chemo-refractory got focal radiation along with CTLA-4 blockade by ipilimumab. This specimen comes from a study of radiotherapy plus CTLA-4 blockade in lung cancer. Study information: Across the patients, objective responses occurred in more than 15%, and disease control in roughly 31%. Findings and limits, study-wide: In blood, after radiotherapy plus ipilimumab, tumor-derived TCR clones expanded. In blood, early T cell clone dynamics reportedly predicted response best, together with interferon-beta.

The V gene is TRBV19, the J gene TRBJ2-4; D remains ambiguous. The sequence derives from a human donor with non-small cell lung cancer that progressed on radiotherapy plus ipilimumab. Sequences were derived from peripheral blood, sampled from a patient treated with radiotherapy plus ipilimumab. The CDR3 DNA is TGTGCCAGTAGTAGAGCCCAGAGCCTCAAAAACATTCAGTACTTC. It translates to CASSRAQSLKNIQYF.